This TCR beta chain was observed in a study of T cell clonotyping in hematopoietic cell transplantation. Documented time point: recipient sample about 28 days before transplant, after cytoreduction. V lost 0 bases and J lost 8, with 14 bases in between. The CDR3 runs to 15 residues. Looked up from germline, CDR1 is SGDLS and CDR2 is YYNGEE. TCRdb keeps only in-frame clones here, not all; method: immunoSEQ multiplex PCR. The sample holds 35,000 to 45,000 clones, roughly 96% seen once. Sequencing used peripheral blood mononuclear cells, obtained before stem cell transplant. This clonotype was obtained from a man aged 35-49 years with chronic myeloid leukemia. Some clones in this sample may be carry-over from other donors' samples. The rearrangement joins TRBV9 to TRBJ1-4; TRBD1 might be the D (6 bases). For the CDR3, the DNA is TGTGCCAGCAGCGTAGAAGGGGGAGTTGGGGAAAAACTGTTTTTT. Translating gives CASSVEGGVGEKLFF.